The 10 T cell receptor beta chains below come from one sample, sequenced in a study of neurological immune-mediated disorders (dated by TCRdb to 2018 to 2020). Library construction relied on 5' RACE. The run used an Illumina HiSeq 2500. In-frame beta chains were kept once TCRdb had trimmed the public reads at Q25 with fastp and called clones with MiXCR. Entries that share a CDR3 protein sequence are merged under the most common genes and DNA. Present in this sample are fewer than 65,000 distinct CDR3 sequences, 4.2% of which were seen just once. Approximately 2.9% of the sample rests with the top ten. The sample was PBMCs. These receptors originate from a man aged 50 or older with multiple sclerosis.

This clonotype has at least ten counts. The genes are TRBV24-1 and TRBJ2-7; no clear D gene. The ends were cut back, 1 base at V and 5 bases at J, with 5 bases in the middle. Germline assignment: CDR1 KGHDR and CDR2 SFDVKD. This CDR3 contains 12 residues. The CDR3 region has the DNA TGTGCCACCAGTGATTTAAGTAACGAGCAGTACTTC. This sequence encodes CATSDLSNEQYF.

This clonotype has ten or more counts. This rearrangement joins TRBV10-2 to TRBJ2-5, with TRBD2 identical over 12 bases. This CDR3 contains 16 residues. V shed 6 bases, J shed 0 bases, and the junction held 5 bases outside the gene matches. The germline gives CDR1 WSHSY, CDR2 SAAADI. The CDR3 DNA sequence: TGCGCCAGCAGGGGACTAGCGGGCACGGACCAAGAGACCCAGTACTTC. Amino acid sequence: CASRGLAGTDQETQYF.

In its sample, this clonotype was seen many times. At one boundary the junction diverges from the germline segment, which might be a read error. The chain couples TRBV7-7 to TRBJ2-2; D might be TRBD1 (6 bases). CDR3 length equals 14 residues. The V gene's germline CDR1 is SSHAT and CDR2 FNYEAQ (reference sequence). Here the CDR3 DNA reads TGTGCTAGCAGCCCACAACAGGGATCCGGGGAGCTGTTTTTT. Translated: CASSPQQGSGELFF.

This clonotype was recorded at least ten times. The CDR3 nucleotides read TGTGCCAGCAACAAAATGGAAACAGATACGCAGTATTTT. Translation: CASNKMETDTQYF. The chain is built from TRBV12-3 or TRBV12-4 and TRBJ2-3; no definite D call. The CDR3 covers 13 residues. V was pared by 7 bases and J by 3 bases, with 11 bases between.

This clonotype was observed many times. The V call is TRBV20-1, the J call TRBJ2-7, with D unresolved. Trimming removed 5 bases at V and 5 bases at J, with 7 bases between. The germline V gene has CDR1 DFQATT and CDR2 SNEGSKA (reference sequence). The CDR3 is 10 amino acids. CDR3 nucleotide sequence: TGCAGTGCTGAGAGCCACGAGCAGTACTTC. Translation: CSAESHEQYF.

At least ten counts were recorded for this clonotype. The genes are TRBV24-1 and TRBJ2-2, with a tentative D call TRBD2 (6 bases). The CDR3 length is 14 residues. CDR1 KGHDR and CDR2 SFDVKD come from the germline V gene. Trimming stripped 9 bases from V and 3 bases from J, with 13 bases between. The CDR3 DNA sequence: TGTGCCACCGGGGTGTGGGGGGACACCGGGGAGCTGTTTTTT. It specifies CATGVWGDTGELFF.

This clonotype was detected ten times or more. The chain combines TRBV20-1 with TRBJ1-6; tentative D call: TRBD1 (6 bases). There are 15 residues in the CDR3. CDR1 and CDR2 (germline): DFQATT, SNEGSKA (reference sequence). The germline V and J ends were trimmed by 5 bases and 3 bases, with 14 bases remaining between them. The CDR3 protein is CSASTQGFYNSPLHF. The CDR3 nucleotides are TGCAGTGCTTCAACACAGGGATTCTATAATTCACCCCTCCACTTT.

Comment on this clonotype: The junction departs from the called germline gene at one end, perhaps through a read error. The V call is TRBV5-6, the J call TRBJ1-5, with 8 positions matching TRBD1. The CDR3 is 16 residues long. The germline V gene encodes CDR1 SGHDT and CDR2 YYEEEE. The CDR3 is CASSFGRTGTNQPQNF. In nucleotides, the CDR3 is TGTGCCAGCAGCTTTGGGCGGACAGGGACCAATCAGCCCCAGAATTTT.

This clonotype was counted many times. CDR3 DNA: TGTGCCAGCAGCTTGGTGGGGGCCTCCTACGAGCAGTACTTC. The encoded protein is CASSLVGASYEQYF. The rearrangement links TRBV7-9 to TRBJ2-7; the D gene is possibly TRBD1 (6 bases). The CDR3 loop spans 14 amino acids. Trimming cost V 3 bases and J 0 bases, with 9 bases left between them. Germline V CDR1 and CDR2: SEHNR, FQNEAQ (reference sequence). Looking up the rest from reference TRBV7-9 and TRBJ2-7 gives the full variable domain: DTGVSQNPRHKITKRGQNVTFRCDPISEHNRLYWYRQTLGQGPEFLTYFQNEAQLEKSRLLSDRFSAERPKGSFSTLEIQRTEQGDSAMYLCASSLVGASYEQYFGPGTRLTVT.

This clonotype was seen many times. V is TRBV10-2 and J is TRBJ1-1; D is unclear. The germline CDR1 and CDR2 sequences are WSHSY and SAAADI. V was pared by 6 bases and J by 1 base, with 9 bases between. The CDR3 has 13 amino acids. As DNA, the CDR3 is TGCGCCAGCAGGTGGGAGGCGAACACTGAAGCTTTCTTT. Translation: CASRWEANTEAFF.